The TCR beta chain described here comes from a study of T cell repertoires in cytomegalovirus infection. Study in general: CMV epitopes, recently identified HLA-C-restricted and well-studied HLA-B-restricted, were used. Indications of both CMV infection and matching HLA type were provided by public TCR beta signatures. The study's findings and limits: There were HLA-C-restricted CMV-specific TCR beta clonotypes dominating the ex vivo response. Based on cumulative public TCR beta family frequency, carriers of CMV plus the relevant HLA were identified.

TCRdb independently ran MiXCR on the reads; one entry per CDR3 protein. The sample shows a few hundred thousand distinct CDR3 sequences, under 45% of them seen only once. This CDR3 spans 15 amino acids. The germline gives CDR1 DFQATT, CDR2 SNEGSKA (reference sequence). With 1 base removed from V and 3 bases from J, the gap between germline ends came to 16 bases. A word on this clonotype: Its antigen remains unidentified.

The input for sequencing was cultured PBMCs, taken from culture after CMV antigen stimulation. The receptor was isolated from a human donor in good health (CMV status not recorded). Some clones in this sample may be carry-over from other donors' samples. The V gene is TRBV20-1, the J gene TRBJ2-7; a possible D gene is TRBD2 (6 bases). Here the CDR3 DNA reads TGCAGTGCTAGAGCCACCCCTAGCGCCAGCTACGAGCAGTACTTC. Residues: CSARATPSASYEQYF.